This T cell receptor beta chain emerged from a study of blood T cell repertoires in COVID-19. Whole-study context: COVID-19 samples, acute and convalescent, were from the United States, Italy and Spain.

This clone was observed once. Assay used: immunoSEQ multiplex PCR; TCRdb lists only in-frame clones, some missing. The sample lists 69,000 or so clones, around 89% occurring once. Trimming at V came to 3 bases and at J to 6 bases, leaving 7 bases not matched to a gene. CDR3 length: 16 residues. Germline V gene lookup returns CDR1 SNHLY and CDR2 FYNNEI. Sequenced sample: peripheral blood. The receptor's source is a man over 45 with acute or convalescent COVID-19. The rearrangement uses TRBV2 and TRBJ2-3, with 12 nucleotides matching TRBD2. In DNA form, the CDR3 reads TGTGCCAGCAGTGATCCTAGCGGGAGGGAGGGGGATACGCAGTATTTT. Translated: CASSDPSGREGDTQYF.